This entry lists 21 T cell receptor beta chains sequenced from one sample in a study of a mutant IDH1 vaccine in newly diagnosed glioma (dated by TCRdb to the early 2020s). Library creation used the immunoSEQ multiplex PCR assay. TCRdb limited this immuneACCESS table to in-frame rearrangements with V and J called. A share of clones is missing; checked studies link under half to unresolved V genes, and the rest is unexplained. The sample table holds 58,000 or so clones, of which roughly nine tenths were seen once. The ten top clones hold about 1.6% of the sample. What these receptors recognize is not known. Taken with the paper, the label for time point translates to: week 35, safety follow-up. Each vaccine dose, consisting of 300 ug of a 20-mer mutant IDH1 peptide in Montanide, was administered subcutaneously with topical imiquimod. The sample here was PBMCs, taken from a glioma patient whose treatment included an IDH1 peptide vaccine. These receptors were collected from a man aged 35-49 years with glioma.

The chain employs TRBV5-1 and TRBJ1-1; possible D gene TRBD1, 6 bases. Trimming cost V 4 bases and J 5 bases, with 12 bases left between them. This CDR3 has 13 amino acids. Per germline, CDR1 SGHRS and CDR2 YFSETQ. The DNA of the CDR3 is TGCGCCAGCAGCGGCAGGGGTAGTACTGAAGCTTTCTTT. It encodes CASSGRGSTEAFF.

The gene calls are TRBV27 and TRBJ2-7; 9 bases match TRBD2. The CDR3 has 15 amino acids. Unmatched junction bases numbered 9, after V lost 7 bases and J lost 2 bases. Germline V lookup: CDR1 MNHEY, CDR2 SMNVEV (reference sequence). The CDR3 region has the DNA TGTGCCAGCACTTCAAAGACTAGCGGAGCCTACGAGCAGTACTTC. This gives the protein CASTSKTSGAYEQYF.

The chain recombines TRBV6-5 with TRBJ1-2; 7 bases are a match to TRBD1. V was clipped by 6 bases and J by 3 bases; unmatched bases: 4. CDR1 and CDR2 from the germline V gene are MNHEY and SVGAGI. The CDR3 spans 13 residues. The CDR3 is CASSPDRYYGYTF. The CDR3, as DNA: TGTGCCAGCAGCCCGGACAGGTACTATGGCTACACCTTC.

This chain uses TRBV5-1 with TRBJ1-3; D remains unclear. The V end was cut by 4 bases, the J end by 0 bases, with 17 bases between. Germline V gene sequence: CDR1 SGHRS, CDR2 YFSETQ. CDR3 length equals 17 residues. This CDR3 is CASSPGGRITSGNTIYF. The CDR3 DNA reads TGCGCCAGCAGCCCTGGAGGGCGGATAACCTCTGGAAACACCATATATTTT.

The J gene is TRBJ2-5, the V gene TRBV7-7, with 10 bases fitting TRBD2. CDR1 and CDR2 from the germline V gene are SSHAT and FNYEAQ (reference sequence). V was pared by 1 base and J by 3 bases, with 8 bases of the junction left unmatched. The CDR3 length is 17 residues. The chain's CDR3 is CASSLGIAGGDKETQYF. The CDR3 DNA follows: TGTGCCAGCAGCTTAGGTATAGCGGGGGGCGATAAAGAGACCCAGTACTTC. Using reference TRBV7-7 and TRBJ2-5 for the parts outside the CDR3, the full variable domain is GAGVSQSPRYKVTKRGQDVTLRCDPISSHATLYWYQQALGQGPEFLTYFNYEAQPDKSGLPSDRFSAERPEGSISTLTIQRTEQRDSAMYRCASSLGIAGGDKETQYFGPGTRLLVL.

This chain joins TRBV5-1 and TRBJ2-3; D is possibly TRBD2 (5 bases). Germline V lookup: CDR1 SGHRS, CDR2 YFSETQ. There are 15 residues in the CDR3. V was shortened by 1 base and J by 2 bases, with 11 bases between the two germline ends. Written as DNA, the CDR3 is TGCGCCAGCAGCTTGTCGCCGCGGGCCACAGATACGCAGTATTTT. It translates to CASSLSPRATDTQYF.

V and J are TRBV5-1 and TRBJ1-2; D unresolved. There are 13 residues in the CDR3. Trimming left V 0 bases short and J 2 bases short, with 5 bases between. The V gene's germline CDR1 is SGHRS and CDR2 YFSETQ. The DNA of the CDR3 is TGCGCCAGCAGCTTGGGATACAACTATGGCTACACCTTC. Protein sequence: CASSLGYNYGYTF.

The chain carries TRBV19 and TRBJ2-7; a possible D gene is TRBD2 (6 bases). The germline V and J ends were trimmed by 6 bases and 0 bases, with 12 bases remaining between them. The CDR3 is 14 residues long. Germline V gene lookup returns CDR1 LNHDA and CDR2 SQIVND (reference sequence). The CDR3 here is CASSRDFNSYEQYF. The CDR3 bases are TGTGCCAGTAGCAGGGACTTCAACTCCTACGAGCAGTACTTC.

The chain is built from TRBV18 and TRBJ2-7; tentative D call: TRBD2 (5 bases). V was shortened by 6 bases and J by 4 bases, with 10 bases between the two germline ends. This CDR3 region has 12 residues. Germline loops: CDR1 KGHSH, CDR2 LQKENI. The CDR3 is CASSQDWYEQYF. CDR3 bases: TGTGCCAGCTCTCAGGACTGGTACGAGCAGTACTTC.

The V gene is TRBV6-6, the J gene TRBJ1-2, with TRBD1 as a possible D gene (6 bases). The V end lost 6 bases, the J end lost 2 bases, and 16 bases lay between the germline ends. CDR3 length: 15 residues. The germline gives CDR1 MNHNY, CDR2 SVGAGI (reference sequence). The CDR3 sequence: CASSLRGGTNYGYTF. CDR3 DNA sequence: TGTGCCAGCAGCCTCAGAGGGGGTACCAACTATGGCTACACCTTC.

The CDR3 reads CASSQDREDRGYTDTQYF. Here the CDR3 DNA reads TGCGCCAGCAGCCAAGATCGAGAGGACAGGGGATACACAGATACGCAGTATTTT. This chain links TRBV4-1 with TRBJ2-3, with 9 bases lining up with TRBD1. This CDR3 is 18 amino acids long. The ends lost 0 bases at V and 2 bases at J; junction bases unmatched: 9. Germline V gene data show CDR1 as MGHRA and CDR2 as YSYEKL.

J is TRBJ2-3 and V is TRBV5-1; D possibly corresponds to TRBD1 (5 bases). The CDR3 covers 13 residues. Trimming took 4 bases from V and 4 from J, leaving 10 bases between them. CDR1 and CDR2 (germline): SGHRS, YFSETQ. As DNA, the CDR3 is TGCGCCAGCAGCCCGCAGGGTGCAGATACGCAGTATTTT. This encodes CASSPQGADTQYF.

This sequence joins TRBV4-2 and TRBJ2-1; D is unresolved. CDR3 length: 11 amino acids. Looked up from germline, CDR1 is LGHNA and CDR2 is YNFKEQ. The V end was cut by 6 bases, the J end by 4 bases, with 4 bases between. CDR3 protein: CASRKYNEQFF. In nucleotides, the CDR3 is TGTGCCAGCAGGAAATACAATGAGCAGTTCTTC.

The chain links TRBV29-1 to TRBJ2-4, with D possibly TRBD1 on 6 matching bases. V lost 4 bases and J lost 7, with 14 bases in between. Germline V CDR1 and CDR2: SQVTM, ANQGSEA. CDR3 size: 13 residues. CDR3 sequence: CSVAQGTINIQYF. CDR3 coding DNA: TGCAGCGTTGCACAGGGTACGATCAACATTCAGTACTTC.

This sequence joins TRBV19 and TRBJ2-2; 8 positions agree with TRBD2. The V gene's germline CDR1 is LNHDA and CDR2 SQIVND (reference sequence). This CDR3 is built from 17 residues. The ends lost 6 bases at V and 7 bases at J; junction bases unmatched: 16. The CDR3 sequence: CASRGGGGLAWGGELFF. CDR3 sequence (DNA): TGTGCCAGTAGGGGGGGCGGAGGACTAGCCTGGGGCGGGGAGCTGTTTTTT. Looking up the rest from reference TRBV19 and TRBJ2-2 gives the full variable domain: DGGITQSPKYLFRKEGQNVTLSCEQNLNHDAMYWYRQDPGQGLRLIYYSQIVNDFQKGDIAEGYSVSREKKESFPLTVTSAQKNPTAFYLCASRGGGGLAWGGELFFGEGSRLTVL.

The chain couples TRBV25-1 to TRBJ2-2, with 8 bases that match TRBD2. Germline V CDR1 and CDR2: MGHDK, SYGVNS. This CDR3 has 14 amino acids. Trimming at V came to 6 bases and at J to 5 bases, leaving 5 bases not matched to a gene. For the CDR3, the DNA is TGTGCCAGCAGCCCGGGGGGGGAGACCGGGGAGCTGTTTTTT. Translated: CASSPGGETGELFF.

V usage is TRBV29-1 and J usage is TRBJ2-7, with a weak D call TRBD1 (6 bases). V lost 4 bases, J lost 5 bases, and 6 bases lay in between. The length of the CDR3 is 10 residues. CDR1 is SQVTM, CDR2 ANQGSEA, per germline. The DNA of the CDR3 is TGCAGCGTTGGGGGGCACGAGCAGTACTTC. Its protein is CSVGGHEQYF.

This chain links TRBV28 with TRBJ1-3, with 10 bases that match TRBD1. J was trimmed by 5 bases and V by 6 bases; bases with no gene match: 7. Germline assignment: CDR1 MDHEN and CDR2 SYDVKM. The CDR3 extends over 15 amino acids. DNA for the CDR3: TGTGCCAGCAGCGCAGGGACAGGGGCAAGAAACACCATATATTTT. Amino acid sequence: CASSAGTGARNTIYF. The variable domain in full, with the rest retrieved from reference TRBV28 and TRBJ1-3, is DVKVTQSSRYLVKRTGEKVFLECVQDMDHENMFWYRQDPGLGLRLIYFSYDVKMKEKGDIPEGYSVSREKKERFSLILESASTNQTSMYLCASSAGTGARNTIYFGEGSWLTVV.

This chain connects TRBV28 to TRBJ2-7, with TRBD2 as a possible D gene (6 bases). CDR1 MDHEN and CDR2 SYDVKM come from the germline V gene. CDR3 length: 15 residues. V dropped 6 bases and J dropped 4 bases, with 19 bases sitting between them. The CDR3 bases are TGTGCCAGCAGACAATTAAGTGGAGGGACGTACGAGCAGTACTTC. Its translation: CASRQLSGGTYEQYF.

The chain links TRBV28 to TRBJ2-7; 8 nucleotides agree with TRBD1. This CDR3 is 14 amino acids long. The junction had 3 bases not matched to a gene; V was cut back by 5 bases and J by 0 bases. Germline values: CDR1 MDHEN, CDR2 SYDVKM. This CDR3 is CASSPGTGSYEQYF. CDR3 nucleotide sequence: TGTGCCAGCAGTCCGGGGACAGGCTCCTACGAGCAGTACTTC. The variable domain in full, with the rest retrieved from reference TRBV28 and TRBJ2-7, is DVKVTQSSRYLVKRTGEKVFLECVQDMDHENMFWYRQDPGLGLRLIYFSYDVKMKEKGDIPEGYSVSREKKERFSLILESASTNQTSMYLCASSPGTGSYEQYFGPGTRLTVT.

The chain has TRBV7-9 and TRBJ2-7; D not certain. The germline V gene has CDR1 SEHNR and CDR2 FQNEAQ (reference sequence). Deletions cut 6 bases from V and 7 bases from J, with 13 bases between. The CDR3 runs to 12 residues. The CDR3 region has the DNA TGTGCCAGCAGACTAAACGGCAGGGAGCAGTACTTC. It translates to CASRLNGREQYF.